This T cell receptor (beta chain) was recovered during a study of response to subunit inactivated influenza vaccine. Study-wide results and limits: The authors offered the suggestion that each seasonal influenza vaccination recruits few new T cells.

The CDR3 spans 15 residues. V gave up 4 bases and J gave up 3 bases, with 16 bases separating them. This clonotype has at least ten counts. Its antigen is not known. TCRdb independently ran MiXCR on the RT-PCR reads; one entry per CDR3 protein. The table includes 500,000 to 550,000 distinct CDR3 sequences, about 8% detected once. This sequence was found in a man aged 45 to 70 who received an inactivated influenza vaccine. This rearrangement joins TRBV12-3 or TRBV12-4 to TRBJ2-7; D is possibly TRBD2 (5 bases). The source was PBMCs from blood, collected about 23 months after vaccination. CDR3 sequence (DNA): TGTGCCAGCAGTTCCCCACCCGGGATTTTCTACGAGCAGTACTTC. This encodes CASSSPPGIFYEQYF.